This T cell receptor beta chain was recorded in a study of blood T cell repertoires in COVID-19. Study context: Samples of COVID-19 (acute and convalescent) were obtained from the United States, Italy and Spain.

Original processing notes: Amplification of reference gene primers provided the estimated nucleated cell counts. Measured with immunoSEQ multiplex PCR; TCRdb has only the in-frame clones, and not every one. Clonal size and the V and J genes are those of that table, whereas D and trimming came from the DNA. The table lists approximately 59,000 clones, approximately 87% of them singletons, with approximately 4.5% in the top ten. There are 15 residues in the CDR3. Germline V gene sequence: CDR1 LNHDA, CDR2 SQIVND (reference sequence). The V gene end was trimmed by 5 bases and the J gene end by 4 bases; junction bases not matched to a gene: 11.

The source of this sequence is a man aged 40-50 years with active COVID-19. Source material: peripheral blood. The V gene is TRBV19, the J gene TRBJ2-7; 7 nucleotides agree with TRBD1. The CDR3 DNA is TGTGCCAGTAGTTTGGAACAGGGGAGCTGGTACGAGCAGTACTTC. This sequence encodes CASSLEQGSWYEQYF.